The 30 T cell receptor beta chains reported below all come from one sample, sequenced in a study of cytomegalovirus exposure and HLA in healthy donors. Both 60 Vbeta primers and 13 Jbeta primers went into the PCR. Method: immunoSEQ multiplex PCR; TCRdb's copy keeps in-frame clones and lacks some. The sample lists 55,000 to 70,000 clones, just under 75% occurring once. Source material: PBMCs. The receptors stem from a woman aged 25 to 45 in good health and CMV-seronegative.

The chain carries TRBV12-5 and TRBJ2-3; no definite D call. Germline loops: CDR1 LGHNT, CDR2 FRNRAP. Trimming removed 3 bases at V and 0 bases at J, with 4 bases between. The CDR3 has 13 amino acids. DNA for the CDR3: TGTGCTAGTGGTTTCCTAAGCACAGATACGCAGTATTTT. Translating gives CASGFLSTDTQYF.

The V gene is TRBV7-2, the J gene TRBJ2-2; D unclear. Germline V CDR1 and CDR2: SGHTA, FQGNSA. Trimming took off 7 bases at V and 8 bases at J, with 23 bases between the two ends. The CDR3 runs to 16 residues. CDR3 sequence (DNA): TGTGCCAGCAATCAACGGATGGAGATGATATCGGGGGAGCTGTTTTTT. This translates into CASNQRMEMISGELFF.

The gene calls are TRBV14 and TRBJ2-7; the match to TRBD1 covers 9 bases. The CDR3 spans 15 residues. The germline CDR1 and CDR2 sequences are SGHDN and FVKESK. Losses at the gene ends were 6 bases for V and 6 bases for J; bases not matched to a gene: 12. The CDR3 sequence is CASSRTGALSPEQYF. The CDR3 DNA sequence: TGTGCCAGCAGTCGGACAGGGGCCCTCTCTCCCGAGCAGTACTTC. Looking up the rest from reference TRBV14 and TRBJ2-7 gives the full variable domain: EAGVTQFPSHSVIEKGQTVTLRCDPISGHDNLYWYRRVMGKEIKFLLHFVKESKQDESGMPNNRFLAERTGGTYSTLKVQPAELEDSGVYFCASSRTGALSPEQYFGPGTRLTVT.

V and J are TRBV9 and TRBJ2-6, with 8 bases identical to TRBD1. J was trimmed by 0 bases and V by 3 bases; bases with no gene match: 8. This CDR3 contains 18 residues. Germline V lookup: CDR1 SGDLS, CDR2 YYNGEE. The CDR3, as DNA: TGTGCCAGCAGCGCACGGACAGGGACCCGCTCTGGGGCCAACGTCCTGACTTTC. Residues: CASSARTGTRSGANVLTF.

V gene TRBV6-5 combines with J gene TRBJ2-7; D possibly corresponds to TRBD1 (5 bases). Germline values: CDR1 MNHEY, CDR2 SVGAGI. Trimming stripped 4 bases from V and 0 bases from J, with 16 bases between. CDR3 length equals 16 residues. The CDR3 DNA follows: TGTGCCAGCAGTTTGGGCTCAGGGTACACCTCCTACGAGCAGTACGTC. As protein: CASSLGSGYTSYEQYV.

This chain connects TRBV7-3 to TRBJ2-2, with D possibly being TRBD2 (6 bases). This CDR3 is 15 amino acids long. V lost 3 bases to trimming and J lost 5 bases, with 13 bases between them. Germline assignment: CDR1 SGHTA and CDR2 FQGTGA. The CDR3 DNA reads as TGTGCCAGCAGCTTCGTACTTGGGGGGACCGGGGAGCTGTTTTTT. Translation: CASSFVLGGTGELFF.

The V and J genes are TRBV10-3 and TRBJ2-7, with TRBD1 identical over 10 bases. Germline V gives CDR1 ENHRY, CDR2 SYGVKD. The CDR3 runs to 14 residues. V trimming: 6 bases; J trimming: 4 bases; junction bases outside the gene matches: 6. The CDR3 region has the DNA TGTGCCATCAGCACGGGGGGACAGGGGTACGAGCAGTACGTC. Protein sequence: CAISTGGQGYEQYV.

V is TRBV19 and J is TRBJ1-2; the D gene is possibly TRBD1 (6 bases). From germline, CDR1 is LNHDA and CDR2 SQIVND (reference sequence). This CDR3 region has 15 residues. With 3 bases removed from V and 2 bases from J, the gap between germline ends came to 13 bases. The CDR3 loop is CASSMGGAYNYGYTF. Written as DNA, the CDR3 is TGTGCCAGTAGTATGGGGGGGGCTTACAACTATGGCTACACCTTC.

The sample holds one count of this clone. A read error may produce the germline difference seen at one junction end. J is TRBJ1-4 and V is TRBV7-9; 8 bases line up with TRBD1. CDR1 is SEHNR and CDR2 is FQNEAQ in the germline V gene (reference sequence). CDR3 length: 13 amino acids. The CDR3 nucleotides are TGTGCCAGCAGCGAGGACAGGGTCTCGGATCGGGATTTT. This gives the protein CASSEDRVSDRDF. Variable domain in full (rest from reference TRBV7-9 and TRBJ1-4): DTGVSQNPRHKITKRGQNVTFRCDPISEHNRLYWYRQTLGQGPEFLTYFQNEAQLEKSRLLSDRFSAERPKGSFSTLEIQRTEQGDSAMYLCASSEDRVSDRDFGSGTQLSVL.

The CDR3, as DNA: TGTGCCAGCAGCGCCCGACTAGCGGGAGGGGAGCAGTACTTC. It specifies CASSARLAGGEQYF. This chain links TRBV9 with TRBJ2-7; 14 positions match TRBD2. With V trimmed by 3 bases and J by 7 bases, 3 bases remained unmatched. This CDR3 contains 14 residues. Germline V gene data show CDR1 as SGDLS and CDR2 as YYNGEE.

The CDR3 is CASSSVDNEQFF. The CDR3, as DNA: TGTGCCAGCAGCTCTGTTGACAATGAGCAGTTCTTC. The chain couples TRBV7-9 to TRBJ2-1; D gene uncertain. The CDR3 loop spans 12 amino acids. CDR1 is SEHNR and CDR2 is FQNEAQ in the germline V gene (reference sequence). V lost 4 bases, J lost 5 bases, and 6 bases lay in between.

The chain recombines TRBV19 with TRBJ2-1; D call uncertain. Germline CDR1 reads LNHDA; CDR2 reads SQIVND (reference sequence). Trimming stripped 2 bases from V and 4 bases from J, with 9 bases between. The CDR3 is made up of 14 amino acids. The CDR3 here is CASSITERYNEQFF. The CDR3 bases are TGTGCCAGTAGTATAACGGAGCGTTACAATGAGCAGTTCTTC.

The chain joins TRBV2 to TRBJ1-2, with TRBD1 matching over 8 bases. This CDR3 region has 13 residues. The trim removed 6 bases at V and 4 bases at J, leaving 4 bases unmatched. CDR1 SNHLY and CDR2 FYNNEI come from the germline V gene. The CDR3 sequence is CASSRGQGYGYTF. The CDR3 DNA reads TGTGCCAGCAGCCGAGGACAGGGCTATGGCTACACCTTC.

The chain links TRBV11-2 to TRBJ2-3, with TRBD2 matching over 12 bases. This CDR3 comprises 15 residues. The V and J ends lost 5 bases and 3 bases, in that order; junction bases with no gene match: 3. CDR1 and CDR2 from the germline V gene are SGHAT and FQNNGV. The CDR3, as DNA: TGTGCCAGCAGCACCACTAGCGGGAGGACAGATACGCAGTATTTT. Translated, it gives CASSTTSGRTDTQYF.

The rearrangement joins TRBV7-9 to TRBJ2-7; 11 bases are a match to TRBD1. The J segment lost 2 bases and the V segment lost 5 bases, leaving 5 bases of the junction unmatched. The germline V gene has CDR1 SEHNR and CDR2 FQNEAQ (reference sequence). The CDR3 sequence is 15 residues long. The DNA for the CDR3 is TGTGCCAGCAGCCTTGGACAGGGGGCGGCCTACGAGCAGTACTTC. Its translation: CASSLGQGAAYEQYF.

This rearrangement joins TRBV6-1 to TRBJ1-2; 11 bases match TRBD1. V lost 1 base, J lost 7 bases, and 8 bases stayed unmatched. Germline assignment: CDR1 MNHNS and CDR2 SASEGT. The CDR3 is 16 residues long. The DNA of the CDR3 is TGTGCCAGCAGTGAAGACGTGCGGGACAGGGGGAGTGGCTACACCTTC. Protein: CASSEDVRDRGSGYTF.

In its sample, this clone was seen a few times. The chain uses TRBV9 and TRBJ1-5; D remains ambiguous. Per the germline V gene, CDR1 is SGDLS and CDR2 is YYNGEE. The CDR3 loop spans 17 amino acids. V dropped 4 bases and J dropped 0 bases, with 17 bases sitting between them. The DNA of the CDR3 is TGTGCCAGCAGCCCCTCCGAGGGCCCTTATAGCAATCAGCCCCAGCATTTT. Translating gives CASSPSEGPYSNQPQHF. The entire variable domain, with the rest obtained from reference TRBV9 and TRBJ1-5, is as follows: DSGVTQTPKHLITATGQRVTLRCSPRSGDLSVYWYQQSLDQGLQFLIQYYNGEERAKGNILERFSAQQFPDLHSELNLSSLELGDSALYFCASSPSEGPYSNQPQHFGDGTRLSIL.

The chain recombines TRBV11-3 with TRBJ1-1; TRBD1 agrees at 8 bases. J was trimmed by 1 base and V by 5 bases; bases with no gene match: 15. This CDR3 is built from 18 residues. Germline V gene sequence: CDR1 SGHNT, CDR2 YENEEA. The CDR3 region has the DNA TGTGCCAGCAGCGGGCGGACAGGGAAAGACCCAGGGAACACTGAAGCTTTCTTT. Protein product: CASSGRTGKDPGNTEAFF. Looking up the rest from reference TRBV11-3 and TRBJ1-1 gives the full variable domain: EAGVVQSPRYKIIEKKQPVAFWCNPISGHNTLYWYLQNLGQGPELLIRYENEEAVDDSQLPKDRFSAERLKGVDSTLKIQPAELGDSAVYLCASSGRTGKDPGNTEAFFGQGTRLTVV.

The chain uses TRBV29-1 and TRBJ1-2, with D possibly matching TRBD1 (6 bases). CDR3 length equals 12 residues. Germline CDR1 SQVTM, CDR2 ANQGSEA. With 7 bases removed from V and 4 bases from J, the gap between germline ends came to 13 bases. This CDR3 reads CSAKTGGYGYTF. The CDR3 DNA is TGCAGCGCCAAGACAGGCGGCTATGGCTACACCTTC. Filled out from reference TRBV29-1 and TRBJ1-2, the complete variable domain reads SAVISQKPSRDICQRGTSLTIQCQVDSQVTMMFWYRQQPGQSLTLIATANQGSEATYESGFVIDKFPISRPNLTFSTLTVSNMSPEDSSIYLCSAKTGGYGYTFGSGTRLTVV.

The V call is TRBV5-1, the J call TRBJ1-1, with D tentatively TRBD1 (5 bases). Germline values: CDR1 SGHRS, CDR2 YFSETQ. Trimming removed 4 bases from V and 2 bases from J, with 18 bases in between. There are 16 residues in the CDR3. Here the CDR3 reads CASSGDSSQLNTEAFF. The CDR3 DNA sequence: TGCGCCAGCAGCGGCGACAGCTCCCAGCTTAACACTGAAGCTTTCTTT.

The gene calls are TRBV19 and TRBJ2-3; tentatively, D is TRBD1 (5 bases). CDR1 is LNHDA, CDR2 SQIVND, per germline (reference sequence). The CDR3 is made up of 13 amino acids. Deletions cut 3 bases from V and 5 bases from J, with 9 bases between. The CDR3 loop reads CASSIIREDTQYF. The CDR3 bases are TGTGCCAGTAGTATTATCAGGGAAGATACGCAGTATTTT.

The rearrangement joins TRBV30 to TRBJ1-2, with TRBD1 matching 8 bases. The V gene end was trimmed by 2 bases and the J gene end by 6 bases; junction bases not matched to a gene: 5. This CDR3 spans 13 amino acids. Germline CDR1 and CDR2: GTSNPN and SVGIG (reference sequence). The CDR3 region has the DNA TGTGCCTGGAGTTTTGGACAGGGAAATGGCTACACCTTC. Its protein is CAWSFGQGNGYTF.

This chain joins TRBV28 and TRBJ2-1; D perhaps matches TRBD2 (6 bases). In germline, CDR1 is MDHEN, CDR2 SYDVKM. The CDR3 sequence is 13 residues long. V shed 6 bases and J shed 8 bases, with 14 bases lying between them. The CDR3 sequence is CASRRTWGDEQFF. In DNA, the CDR3 is TGTGCCAGCAGGCGTACCTGGGGGGATGAGCAGTTCTTC.

The chain has TRBV19 and TRBJ1-3; TRBD1 aligns across 7 bases. The CDR3 has 15 amino acids. With V trimmed by 6 bases and J by 2 bases, 7 bases remained unmatched. The V gene's germline CDR1 is LNHDA and CDR2 SQIVND (reference sequence). CDR3 sequence: CASSTTGKPGNTIYF. The CDR3 DNA is TGTGCCAGTAGCACGACAGGGAAACCTGGAAACACCATATATTTT. The full variable domain, in which reference TRBV19 and TRBJ1-3 provide the parts outside the CDR3, is DGGITQSPKYLFRKEGQNVTLSCEQNLNHDAMYWYRQDPGQGLRLIYYSQIVNDFQKGDIAEGYSVSREKKESFPLTVTSAQKNPTAFYLCASSTTGKPGNTIYFGEGSWLTVV.

In its sample, this clone was seen a few times. This chain connects TRBV19 to TRBJ2-3; tentatively, D is TRBD2 (5 bases). The germline V and J ends were trimmed by 2 bases and 8 bases, with 11 bases remaining between them. The germline gives CDR1 LNHDA, CDR2 SQIVND (reference sequence). The CDR3 spans 13 residues. The CDR3 loop is CASSIRTAGTQYF. The CDR3 DNA reads TGTGCCAGTAGTATAAGGACCGCGGGTACGCAGTATTTT.

The chain employs TRBV4-1 and TRBJ1-1, with TRBD1 identical over 9 bases. V was pared by 0 bases and J by 1 base, with 6 bases of the junction left unmatched. The CDR3 has 17 residues. From germline, CDR1 is MGHRA and CDR2 YSYEKL. The DNA for the CDR3 is TGCGCCAGCAGCCAAGAGATCACAGGGGGCGGGAACACTGAAGCTTTCTTT. Residues: CASSQEITGGGNTEAFF.

CDR3 amino acids: CASGSARTGTGLYKNIQYF. The CDR3 nucleotides read TGTGCTAGTGGTTCCGCACGAACCGGGACAGGGTTGTACAAAAACATTCAGTACTTC. V and J are TRBV12-5 and TRBJ2-4; 9 bases are shared with TRBD1. The CDR3 has 19 residues. The V and J ends lost 4 bases and 3 bases, in that order; junction bases with no gene match: 16. The germline V gene has CDR1 LGHNT and CDR2 FRNRAP.

DNA for the CDR3: TGTGCCAGCAGCCAAGGGCGTGAGCAGTTCTTC. Encoded protein: CASSQGREQFF. The rearrangement joins TRBV16 to TRBJ2-1, with unresolved D. Trimming removed 2 bases at V and 9 bases at J, with 5 bases between. CDR1 and CDR2 (germline): KGHSY, FQNENV. CDR3 size: 11 residues.

This rearrangement joins TRBV11-2 to TRBJ2-5; the match to TRBD2 covers 11 bases. The CDR3 totals 15 residues. CDR1 SGHAT and CDR2 FQNNGV come from the germline V gene. Unmatched junction bases numbered 3, after V lost 1 base and J lost 5 bases. The CDR3, as DNA: TGTGCCAGCAGCTTAGCCGTAGCGGGGGGGGAGACCCAGTACTTC. Protein sequence: CASSLAVAGGETQYF.

V and J are TRBV9 and TRBJ2-4, with a weak D call TRBD1 (6 bases). CDR3 length equals 14 residues. The V and J ends lost 3 bases and 0 bases respectively, with 7 bases between them. CDR1 is SGDLS, CDR2 YYNGEE, per germline. The CDR3 bases are TGTGCCAGCAGCGGGGACATAGCCAAAAACATTCAGTACTTC. This gives the protein CASSGDIAKNIQYF.